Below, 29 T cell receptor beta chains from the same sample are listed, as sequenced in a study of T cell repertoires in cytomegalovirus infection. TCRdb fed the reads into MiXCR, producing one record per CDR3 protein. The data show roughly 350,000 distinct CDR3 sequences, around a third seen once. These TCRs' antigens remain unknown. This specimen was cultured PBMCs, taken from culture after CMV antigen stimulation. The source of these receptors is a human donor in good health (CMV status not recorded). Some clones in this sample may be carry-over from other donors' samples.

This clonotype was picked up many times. In DNA, the CDR3 is TGTGCCAGCAGGGCAGGGTTCCTACCGGTGGGGCCCCAGCATTTT. It translates to CASRAGFLPVGPQHF. The rearrangement uses TRBV7-2 and TRBJ1-5, with D possibly matching TRBD1 (5 bases). Trimming took 6 bases from V and 9 from J, leaving 21 bases between them. This CDR3 spans 15 amino acids. CDR1 is SGHTA and CDR2 is FQGNSA in the germline V gene.

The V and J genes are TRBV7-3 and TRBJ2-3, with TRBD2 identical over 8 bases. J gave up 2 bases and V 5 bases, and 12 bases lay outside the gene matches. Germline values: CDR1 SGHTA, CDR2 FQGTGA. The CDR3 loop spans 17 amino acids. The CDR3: CASSPSGAGGYTDTQYF. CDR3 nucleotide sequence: TGTGCCAGCAGCCCGTCGGGGGCGGGGGGATACACAGATACGCAGTATTTT.

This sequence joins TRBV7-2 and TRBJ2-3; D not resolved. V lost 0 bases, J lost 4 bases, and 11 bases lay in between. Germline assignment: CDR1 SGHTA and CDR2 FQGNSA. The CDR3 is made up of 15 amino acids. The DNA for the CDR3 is TGTGCCAGCAGCTTAGCGGCAGTAAATTCAGATACGCAGTATTTT. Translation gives CASSLAAVNSDTQYF.

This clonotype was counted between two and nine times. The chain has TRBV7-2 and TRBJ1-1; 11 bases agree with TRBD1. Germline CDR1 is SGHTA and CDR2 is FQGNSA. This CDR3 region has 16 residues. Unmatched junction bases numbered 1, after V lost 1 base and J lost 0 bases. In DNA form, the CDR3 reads TGTGCCAGCAGCTTAGTGGGACAGGGGGTGAACACTGAAGCTTTCTTT. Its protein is CASSLVGQGVNTEAFF.

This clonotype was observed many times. CDR3 sequence: CASSQGQGREKLFF. The CDR3 DNA is TGTGCCAGCAGCCAAGGACAGGGCAGGGAAAAACTGTTTTTT. V and J are TRBV7-2 and TRBJ1-4; the match to TRBD1 covers 8 bases. The germline gives CDR1 SGHTA, CDR2 FQGNSA. The V segment lost 5 bases and the J segment 8 bases; nucleotides outside the gene matches: 7. The CDR3 sequence is 14 residues long. Drawing the rest from reference TRBV7-2 and TRBJ1-4, the complete variable domain is GAGVSQSPSNKVTEKGKDVELRCDPISGHTALYWYRQSLGQGLEFLIYFQGNSAPDKSGLPSDRFSAERTGGSVSTLTIQRTQQEDSAVYLCASSQGQGREKLFFGSGTQLSVL.

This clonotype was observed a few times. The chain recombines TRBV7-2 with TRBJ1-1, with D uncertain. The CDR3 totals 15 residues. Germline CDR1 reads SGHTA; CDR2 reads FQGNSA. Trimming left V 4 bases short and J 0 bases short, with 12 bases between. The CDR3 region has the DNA TGTGCCAGCAGCTCAACCGTACCCTTGAACACTGAAGCTTTCTTT. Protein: CASSSTVPLNTEAFF.

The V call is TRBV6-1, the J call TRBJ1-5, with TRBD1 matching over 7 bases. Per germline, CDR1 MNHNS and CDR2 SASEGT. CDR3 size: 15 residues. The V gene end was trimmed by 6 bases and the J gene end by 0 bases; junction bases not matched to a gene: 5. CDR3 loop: CASRSGTASNQPQHF. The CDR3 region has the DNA TGTGCCAGCAGATCCGGGACAGCTAGCAATCAGCCCCAGCATTTT.

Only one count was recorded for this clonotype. The chain's CDR3 is CASSYSMAYNEQFF. CDR3 nucleotide sequence: TGTGCCAGCAGTTACTCGATGGCCTACAATGAGCAGTTCTTC. V gene TRBV6-2 or TRBV6-3 combines with J gene TRBJ2-1; no clear D gene. V lost 0 bases and J lost 2, with 5 bases in between. The CDR3 contains 14 residues. Germline CDR1 MNHEY, CDR2 SVGEGT.

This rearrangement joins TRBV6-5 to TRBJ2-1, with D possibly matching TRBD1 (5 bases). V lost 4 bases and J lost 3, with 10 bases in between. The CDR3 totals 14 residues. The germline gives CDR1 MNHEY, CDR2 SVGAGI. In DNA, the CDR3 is TGTGCCAGCAGTTCCCCGGACATCTACAATGAGCAGTTCTTC. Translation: CASSSPDIYNEQFF.

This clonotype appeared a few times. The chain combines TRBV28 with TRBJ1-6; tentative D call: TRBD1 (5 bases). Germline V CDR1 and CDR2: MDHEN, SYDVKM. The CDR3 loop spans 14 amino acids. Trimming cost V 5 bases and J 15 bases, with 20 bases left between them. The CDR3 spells CASSSLGARMSLHF. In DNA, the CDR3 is TGTGCCAGCAGTAGTCTAGGGGCGAGGATGAGCCTCCACTTT.

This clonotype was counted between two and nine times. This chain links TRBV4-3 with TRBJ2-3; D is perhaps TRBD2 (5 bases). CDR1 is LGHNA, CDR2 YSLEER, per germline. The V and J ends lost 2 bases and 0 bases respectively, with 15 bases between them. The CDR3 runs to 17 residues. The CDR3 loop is CASSQQPGGGSTDTQYF. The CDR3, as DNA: TGCGCCAGCAGCCAACAACCAGGCGGAGGAAGCACAGATACGCAGTATTTT.

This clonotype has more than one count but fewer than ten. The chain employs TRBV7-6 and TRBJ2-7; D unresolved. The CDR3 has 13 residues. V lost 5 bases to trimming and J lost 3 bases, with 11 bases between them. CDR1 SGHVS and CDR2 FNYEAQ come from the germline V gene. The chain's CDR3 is CASSQPQGYEQYV. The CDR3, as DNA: TGTGCCAGCAGCCAACCCCAAGGCTACGAGCAGTACGTC.

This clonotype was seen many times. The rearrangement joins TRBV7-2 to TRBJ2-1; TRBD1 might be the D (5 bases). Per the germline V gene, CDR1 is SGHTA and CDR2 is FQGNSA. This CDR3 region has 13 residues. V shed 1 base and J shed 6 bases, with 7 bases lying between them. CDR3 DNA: TGTGCCAGCAGCTTAGGGGGCGGCAATGAGCAGTTCTTC. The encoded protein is CASSLGGGNEQFF. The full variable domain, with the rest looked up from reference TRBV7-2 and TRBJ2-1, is GAGVSQSPSNKVTEKGKDVELRCDPISGHTALYWYRQSLGQGLEFLIYFQGNSAPDKSGLPSDRFSAERTGGSVSTLTIQRTQQEDSAVYLCASSLGGGNEQFFGPGTRLTVL.

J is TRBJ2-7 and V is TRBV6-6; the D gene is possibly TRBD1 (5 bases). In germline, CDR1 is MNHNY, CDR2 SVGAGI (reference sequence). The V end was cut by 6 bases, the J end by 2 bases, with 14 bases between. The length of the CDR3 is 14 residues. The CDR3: CASSLEQDTYEQYV. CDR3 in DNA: TGTGCCAGCAGCCTTGAACAGGACACCTACGAGCAGTACGTC.

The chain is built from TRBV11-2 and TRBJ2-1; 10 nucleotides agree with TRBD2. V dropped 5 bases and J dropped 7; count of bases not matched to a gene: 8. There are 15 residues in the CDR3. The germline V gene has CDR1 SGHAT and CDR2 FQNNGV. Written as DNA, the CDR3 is TGTGCCAGCAGCCGTTCTAGCGGGAGTGGGAATGAGCAGTTCTTC. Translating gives CASSRSSGSGNEQFF. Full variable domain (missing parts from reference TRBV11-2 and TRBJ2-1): EAGVAQSPRYKIIEKRQSVAFWCNPISGHATLYWYQQILGQGPKLLIQFQNNGVVDDSQLPKDRFSAERLKGVDSTLKIQPAKLEDSAVYLCASSRSSGSGNEQFFGPGTRLTVL.

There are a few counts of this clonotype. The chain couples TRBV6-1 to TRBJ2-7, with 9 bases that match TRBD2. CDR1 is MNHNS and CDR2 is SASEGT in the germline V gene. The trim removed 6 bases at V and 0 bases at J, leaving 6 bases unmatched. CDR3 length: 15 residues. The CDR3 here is CASRPLAGNSYEQYV. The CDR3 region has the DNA TGTGCCAGCAGGCCCCTAGCGGGAAACTCCTACGAGCAGTACGTC.

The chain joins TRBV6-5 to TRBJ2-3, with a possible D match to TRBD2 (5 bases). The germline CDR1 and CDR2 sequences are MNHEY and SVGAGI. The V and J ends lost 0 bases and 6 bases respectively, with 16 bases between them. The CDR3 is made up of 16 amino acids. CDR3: CASSYSLARLSDTQYF. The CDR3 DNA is TGTGCCAGCAGTTACTCGCTAGCCCGCCTATCCGATACGCAGTATTTT.

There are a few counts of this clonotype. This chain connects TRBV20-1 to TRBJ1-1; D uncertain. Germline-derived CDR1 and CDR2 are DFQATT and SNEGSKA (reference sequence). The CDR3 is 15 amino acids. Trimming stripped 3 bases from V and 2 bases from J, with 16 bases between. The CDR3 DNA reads TGCAGTGCTAGTTTACCCTGGGCGGGAAACACTGAAGCTTTCTTT. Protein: CSASLPWAGNTEAFF.

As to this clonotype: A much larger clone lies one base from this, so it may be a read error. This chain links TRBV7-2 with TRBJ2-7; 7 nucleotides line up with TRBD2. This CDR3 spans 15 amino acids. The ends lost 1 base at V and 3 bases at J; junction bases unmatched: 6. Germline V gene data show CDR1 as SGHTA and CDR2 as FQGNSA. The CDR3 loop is CASSLEGGSVYEQYF. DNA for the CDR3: TGTGCCAGCAGCTTAGAGGGCGGGAGTGTCTACGAGCAGTACTTC.

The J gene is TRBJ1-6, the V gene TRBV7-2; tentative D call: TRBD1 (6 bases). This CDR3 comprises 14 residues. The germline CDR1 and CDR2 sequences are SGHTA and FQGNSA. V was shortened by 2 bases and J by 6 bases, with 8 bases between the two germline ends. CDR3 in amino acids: CASSLQGLNSPLHF. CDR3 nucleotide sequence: TGTGCCAGCAGCTTACAGGGGCTTAATTCACCCCTCCACTTT.

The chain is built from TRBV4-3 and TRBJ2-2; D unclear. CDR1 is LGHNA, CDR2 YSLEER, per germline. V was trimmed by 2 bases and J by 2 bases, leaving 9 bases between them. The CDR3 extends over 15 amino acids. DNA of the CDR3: TGCGCCAGCAGCCAATATGCCGAAAACACCGGGGAGCTGTTTTTT. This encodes CASSQYAENTGELFF.

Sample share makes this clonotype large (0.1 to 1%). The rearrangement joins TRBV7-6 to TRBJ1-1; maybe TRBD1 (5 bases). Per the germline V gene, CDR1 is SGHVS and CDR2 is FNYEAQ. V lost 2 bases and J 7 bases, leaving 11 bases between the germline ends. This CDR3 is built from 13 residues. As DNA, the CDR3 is TGTGCCAGCAGCTTATCCGGGGGAGGTGAAGCTTTCTTT. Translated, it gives CASSLSGGGEAFF.

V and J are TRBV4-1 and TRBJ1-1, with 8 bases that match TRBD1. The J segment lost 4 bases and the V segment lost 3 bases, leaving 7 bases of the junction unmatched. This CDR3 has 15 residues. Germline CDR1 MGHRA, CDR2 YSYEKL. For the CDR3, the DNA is TGCGCCAGCAGCCATGAATCCGGACAGGGCACTGAAGCTTTCTTT. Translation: CASSHESGQGTEAFF.

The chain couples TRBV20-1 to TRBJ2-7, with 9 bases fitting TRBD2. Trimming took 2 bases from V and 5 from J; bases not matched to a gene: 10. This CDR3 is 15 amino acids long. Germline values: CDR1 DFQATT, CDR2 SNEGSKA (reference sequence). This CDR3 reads CSARKAAAGGDEQYF. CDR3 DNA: TGCAGTGCTAGAAAGGCGGCAGCGGGAGGTGACGAGCAGTACTTC.

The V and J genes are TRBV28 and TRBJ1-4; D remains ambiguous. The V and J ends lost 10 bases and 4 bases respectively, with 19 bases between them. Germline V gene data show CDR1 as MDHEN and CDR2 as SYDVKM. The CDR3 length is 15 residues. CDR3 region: CATSRRRPYNEKLFF. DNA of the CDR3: TGTGCCACCTCCCGTCGGAGGCCCTATAATGAAAAACTGTTTTTT.

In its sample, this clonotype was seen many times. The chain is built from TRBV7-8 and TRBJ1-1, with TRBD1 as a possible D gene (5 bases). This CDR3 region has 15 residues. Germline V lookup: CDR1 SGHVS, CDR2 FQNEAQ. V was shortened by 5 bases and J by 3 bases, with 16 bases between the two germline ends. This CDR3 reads CASSGRREIYTEAFF. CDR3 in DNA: TGTGCCAGCAGCGGTCGCAGGGAAATATACACTGAAGCTTTCTTT.

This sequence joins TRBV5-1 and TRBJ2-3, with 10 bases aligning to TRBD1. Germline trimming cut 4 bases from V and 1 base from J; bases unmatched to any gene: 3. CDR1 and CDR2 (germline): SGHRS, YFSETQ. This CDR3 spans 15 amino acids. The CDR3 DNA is TGCGCCAGCAGCAACGGACAGGGGGGCACAGATACGCAGTATTTT. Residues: CASSNGQGGTDTQYF. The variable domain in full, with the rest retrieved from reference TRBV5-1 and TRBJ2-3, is KAGVTQTPRYLIKTRGQQVTLSCSPISGHRSVSWYQQTPGQGLQFLFEYFSETQRNKGNFPGRFSGRQFSNSRSEMNVSTLELGDSALYLCASSNGQGGTDTQYFGPGTRLTVL.

The CDR3 here is CASSMFGQEANEQFF. CDR3 sequence (DNA): TGTGCCAGTAGTATGTTCGGACAGGAGGCCAATGAGCAGTTCTTC. The J gene is TRBJ2-1, the V gene TRBV19; 7 bases agree with TRBD1. After removal of 3 bases from V and 6 bases from J, the junction contained 8 bases not matched to a gene. CDR3 length: 15 residues. Germline assignment: CDR1 LNHDA and CDR2 SQIVND (reference sequence).

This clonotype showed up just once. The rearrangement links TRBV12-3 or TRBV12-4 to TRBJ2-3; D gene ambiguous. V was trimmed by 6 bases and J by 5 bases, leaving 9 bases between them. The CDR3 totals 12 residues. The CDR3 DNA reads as TGTGCCAGCAGACCCGTCGGAGATACGCAGTATTTT. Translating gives CASRPVGDTQYF.